These 18 T cell receptor beta chains were all obtained from the same sample, sequenced in a study of siplizumab effects on memory and regulatory T cells. The repertoire was sequenced with immunoSEQ multiplex PCR; TCRdb's copy has only in-frame clones and lacks some. The repertoire holds about 46,000 clones, with over 90% as singletons. The source material was CD8+ T cells sorted from blood. The source of these receptors is a human donor in good health.

The genes are TRBV19 and TRBJ1-6; D remains unclear. The length of the CDR3 is 13 residues. Germline CDR1 is LNHDA and CDR2 is SQIVND (reference sequence). The V end was cut by 5 bases, the J end by 12 bases, with 14 bases between. This CDR3 is CASSPDPNGPLHF. The DNA of the CDR3 is TGTGCCAGTAGTCCTGACCCGAACGGACCCCTCCACTTT.

This clone appeared once. Here the CDR3 DNA reads TGTGCCAGTAGTCATCTAGACTCAAATCAGCCCCAGCATTTT. Translation: CASSHLDSNQPQHF. J is TRBJ1-5 and V is TRBV19, with D hard to call. V lost 5 bases, J lost 4 bases, and 12 bases lay in between. Germline CDR1 LNHDA, CDR2 SQIVND (reference sequence). The CDR3 totals 14 residues.

The chain joins TRBV28 to TRBJ2-1, with 12 bases matching TRBD2. The CDR3 is 16 residues long. J lost 4 bases, V lost 4 bases, and 5 bases had no gene match. Germline loops: CDR1 MDHEN, CDR2 SYDVKM. The CDR3 sequence is CASSSRLAGEYNEQFF. DNA of the CDR3: TGTGCCAGCAGTTCCCGACTAGCGGGGGAATACAATGAGCAGTTCTTC.

The V call is TRBV9, the J call TRBJ2-1, with unresolved D. CDR3 length equals 13 residues. Germline-derived CDR1 and CDR2 are SGDLS and YYNGEE. V dropped 0 bases and J dropped 9 bases, with 10 bases sitting between them. The CDR3 DNA is TGTGCCAGCAGCGTAGTTCAGGCTGGTGAGCAGTTCTTC. As protein: CASSVVQAGEQFF.

The rearrangement joins TRBV4-1 to TRBJ2-7; D possibly corresponds to TRBD2 (5 bases). V lost 4 bases and J 3 bases, leaving 13 bases between the germline ends. The CDR3 loop spans 14 amino acids. Per germline, CDR1 MGHRA and CDR2 YSYEKL. Written as DNA, the CDR3 is TGCGCCAGCAGCCCACAGCTAGCCTACTACGAGCAGTACTTC. Its protein is CASSPQLAYYEQYF.

CDR3 nucleotides: TGTGCCAGTAGTAGCCGGACAGGGGTTCGCAATGAGCAGTTCTTC. Amino acids: CASSSRTGVRNEQFF. The chain recombines TRBV19 with TRBJ2-1; 9 bases are a match to TRBD1. The germline V gene encodes CDR1 LNHDA and CDR2 SQIVND (reference sequence). The CDR3 sequence is 15 residues long. V gave up 4 bases and J gave up 6 bases; unmatched junction bases: 7.

The chain recombines TRBV13 with TRBJ2-2, with a possible D match to TRBD1 (6 bases). Trimming shortened V by 6 bases and J by 7 bases, and 6 bases separated the two germline ends. CDR1 is PRHDT and CDR2 is FYEKMQ in the germline V gene (reference sequence). The CDR3 length is 11 residues. The DNA for the CDR3 is TGTGCCAGCAGACAGGGCGGGGAGCTGTTTTTT. Amino acids: CASRQGGELFF.

As for this clone: Compared with germline, one end of the junction differs, possibly owing to a read error. V gene TRBV6-5 combines with J gene TRBJ1-1; the D is unclear. In germline, CDR1 is MNHEY, CDR2 SVGAGI. The CDR3 runs to 8 residues. The CDR3 DNA reads TGTGCCAGCAGTTTAAGCGAGTTT. Residues: CASSLSEF.

The chain is built from TRBV9 and TRBJ1-3; the D is unclear. Trimming stripped 0 bases from V and 3 bases from J, with 7 bases between. Looked up from germline, CDR1 is SGDLS and CDR2 is YYNGEE. The CDR3 length is 14 residues. CDR3 protein: CASSVVDGGNTIYF. CDR3 nucleotide sequence: TGTGCCAGCAGCGTAGTGGACGGTGGAAACACCATATATTTT.

The J gene is TRBJ2-1, the V gene TRBV14, with 10 bases aligning to TRBD2. The germline V gene encodes CDR1 SGHDN and CDR2 FVKESK. This CDR3 comprises 16 residues. Unmatched junction bases numbered 3, after V lost 1 base and J lost 3 bases. The CDR3 DNA follows: TGTGCCAGCAGCCAAGTAGGACTAGCGGTCTACAATGAGCAGTTCTTC. Its translation is CASSQVGLAVYNEQFF. Based on the CDR3 plus reference TRBV14 and TRBJ2-1, the full variable domain is EAGVTQFPSHSVIEKGQTVTLRCDPISGHDNLYWYRRVMGKEIKFLLHFVKESKQDESGMPNNRFLAERTGGTYSTLKVQPAELEDSGVYFCASSQVGLAVYNEQFFGPGTRLTVL.

CDR3 coding DNA: TGTGCCAGCAGTAACCGGGACCCCAAAAACATTCAGTACTTC. It specifies CASSNRDPKNIQYF. The V call is TRBV27, the J call TRBJ2-4, with D tentatively TRBD1 or TRBD2 (5 bases each). Per germline, CDR1 MNHEY and CDR2 SMNVEV (reference sequence). This CDR3 contains 14 residues. V was shortened by 5 bases and J by 2 bases, with 10 bases between the two germline ends.

The chain is built from TRBV27 and TRBJ2-1; TRBD1 is a possible D gene (6 bases). This CDR3 spans 14 amino acids. The V end was cut by 2 bases, the J end by 2 bases, with 7 bases between. Germline V gene lookup returns CDR1 MNHEY and CDR2 SMNVEV (reference sequence). CDR3: CASSLGTTYNEQFF. For the CDR3, the DNA is TGTGCCAGCAGTTTAGGGACAACCTACAATGAGCAGTTCTTC.

V and J are TRBV5-6 and TRBJ2-3, with no clear D. Deletions cut 4 bases from V and 4 bases from J, with 7 bases between. The germline V gene encodes CDR1 SGHDT and CDR2 YYEEEE. The CDR3 runs 12 residues. The CDR3 DNA follows: TGTGCCAGCAGCACAGAACCAGATACGCAGTATTTT. It is translated as CASSTEPDTQYF.

This clone was detected once. The chain is built from TRBV7-9 and TRBJ2-3, with D tentatively TRBD2 (6 bases). The CDR3 consists of 16 residues. V shed 5 bases and J shed 0 bases, with 15 bases lying between them. From germline, CDR1 is SEHNR and CDR2 FQNEAQ (reference sequence). CDR3: CASSKKRASSTDTQYF. The CDR3 nucleotides read TGTGCCAGCAGCAAAAAGCGGGCGTCTAGCACAGATACGCAGTATTTT.

The V and J genes are TRBV14 and TRBJ2-7; D is uncertain. The CDR3 loop spans 13 amino acids. Germline V gene sequence: CDR1 SGHDN, CDR2 FVKESK. Trimming left V 0 bases short and J 4 bases short, with 7 bases between. The CDR3 loop is CASSQDPEYEQYF. DNA for the CDR3: TGTGCCAGCAGCCAAGATCCGGAGTACGAGCAGTACTTC.

This chain links TRBV4-1 with TRBJ2-5; D gene ambiguous. The germline CDR1 and CDR2 sequences are MGHRA and YSYEKL. Trimming left V 0 bases short and J 1 base short, with 6 bases between. CDR3 length: 14 residues. CDR3 sequence reads: CASSQERTQETQYF. CDR3 coding DNA: TGCGCCAGCAGCCAAGAAAGGACCCAAGAGACCCAGTACTTC.

This chain joins TRBV28 and TRBJ2-1, with D unclear. CDR1 is MDHEN and CDR2 is SYDVKM in the germline V gene. Between the trimmed V and J ends, which lost 1 base and 6 bases, there was a span of 4 bases. The CDR3 covers 12 residues. The CDR3 loop is CASSLFFNEQFF. The CDR3 DNA reads TGTGCCAGCAGTTTATTCTTCAATGAGCAGTTCTTC.

This clone has only one observation. The rearrangement links TRBV27 to TRBJ2-7, with a possible D match to TRBD1 (6 bases). The CDR3 covers 14 residues. Germline values: CDR1 MNHEY, CDR2 SMNVEV (reference sequence). Trimming took off 6 bases at V and 3 bases at J, with 15 bases between the two ends. Here the CDR3 reads CASRHTGLRYEQYF. CDR3 in DNA: TGTGCCAGCAGGCATACAGGGTTACGCTACGAGCAGTACTTC.